This TCR beta chain was recovered during a study of prognosis after radiotherapy for stage I lung cancer. Overall study: Adenocarcinomas accounted for the tumors of around 12 patients, and squamous cell carcinomas for those of 7 or 8. After radiotherapy, over 14 showed no significant progression while several developed distant metastases (median about seven months). SBRT was given in 3 to 5 fractions at a biologically effective dose of at least 100 Gy as radiotherapy.

In this sample, this clonotype turned up many times. Two rounds of multiplex PCR amplified TCR beta CDR3 from genomic DNA. During first-round PCR, primers specific to each TRBV and TRBJ gene were used. Universal primers were what the second PCR round used. TCRdb reprocessed the multiplex PCR reads with MiXCR, giving one entry per CDR3 protein. Here the sample spans around 30,000 distinct CDR3 sequences, approximately 31% being singletons. The CDR3 runs to 16 residues. Germline V gives CDR1 LGHDT, CDR2 YNNKEL (reference sequence). J was trimmed by 4 bases and V by 2 bases; bases with no gene match: 3. This chain connects TRBV3-1 to TRBJ1-6, with TRBD1 matching 9 bases. The sample consisted of PBMCs, taken before or after stereotactic body radiation therapy (not recorded which). The TCR was taken from a donor aged 50 or older with non-small cell lung cancer. CDR3 nucleotides: TGTGCCAGCAGCCAACTTGGACAGGGGTATAATTCACCCCTCCACTTT. Its protein is CASSQLGQGYNSPLHF.